The clone carrying this T cell receptor (beta chain) was counted a few times. Its antigen remains unknown. Expressed TCRB transcripts got sequenced, as all isolated RNA was reverse transcribed. Profiled with immunoSEQ multiplex PCR; TCRdb holds only in-frame clones, not every one. The table records under 350,000 clones, around an eighth of them present only once. This record comes from a study of beta chain features in type 1 diabetes. The V gene end was trimmed by 0 bases and the J gene end by 8 bases; junction bases not matched to a gene: 10. The CDR3 consists of 15 residues. Germline V gene sequence: CDR1 SGDLS, CDR2 YYNGEE. General study points: Shorter TCRB CDR3s, moderately but significantly so, marked every one of the four CD4+ subsets in Type 1 diabetes patients.

The TCR originated in a man aged 25-45 years with type 1 diabetes. The J gene is TRBJ2-7, the V gene TRBV9; 8 nucleotides match TRBD1. The sequencing input was naive CD4+ T cells from blood. The CDR3 loop reads CASSVDEGQVMKQYF. The CDR3 region has the DNA TGTGCCAGCAGCGTAGATGAGGGACAGGTTATGAAGCAGTACTTC.